Below are 26 T cell receptor beta chains sequenced from a single sample in a study of T cell clonality in common variable immunodeficiency. Study-wide results and caveats: In common variable immunodeficiency, TCR beta chains reportedly carried fewer deletions and N-nucleotide insertions.

Their antigens are not known. Sequencing used immunoSEQ multiplex PCR; TCRdb keeps in-frame clones, though not all of them. The sample holds 35,000 or so clones, and no clone turns up only once. Sequencing was done on a sample of peripheral blood mononuclear cells. Source of these receptors: a human donor with common variable immunodeficiency.

This clone occurred a few times. The read is 3 residues too short to cover the CDR3 end, so that end is filled in from the germline J gene. The chain couples TRBV2 to TRBJ1-3, with a tentative D call TRBD1 (6 bases). V lost 11 bases to trimming and J lost 0 bases, with 11 bases between them. The germline V gene encodes CDR1 SNHLY and CDR2 FYNNEI. The CDR3 loop spans 13 amino acids. This CDR3 reads CASGANSGNTIYF. Incomplete CDR3 DNA: TGTGCCTCAGGGGCCAACTCTGGAAACACC.

In this sample, this clone turned up a few times. The read terminates 3 residues before the CDR3 end, so the remaining end is supplied by the germline J gene. The V call is TRBV18, the J call TRBJ1-1; 10 nucleotides agree with TRBD1. The CDR3 loop spans 13 amino acids. Germline assignment: CDR1 KGHSH and CDR2 LQKENI. The DNA read from the CDR3 is TGTGCCAGCTCACTCCGGGACAGGGGAGAA. This codes for CASSLRDRGE. The whole CDR3 is CASSLRDRGEAFF.

This clone was seen only a few times. Possible read error: a much larger clone is one base away. The read gets to within 3 residues of the CDR3 end, and the germline J gene fills in the rest. The chain joins TRBV7-2 to TRBJ1-3, with a possible D match to TRBD1 (5 bases). From germline, CDR1 is SGHTA and CDR2 FQGNSA. CDR3 size: 15 residues. V gave up 2 bases and J gave up 4 bases, with 12 bases separating them. The part of the CDR3 DNA that was read is TGTGCCAGCAGCTTACGGGGGGTGGAAGGAAACACC. This sequence encodes CASSLRGVEGNT. From start to end, the CDR3 is CASSLRGVEGNTIYF.

Of note for this clone: The read halts 3 residues ahead of the CDR3 end, with the missing end drawn from the germline J gene. The chain recombines TRBV7-9 with TRBJ1-1; D possibly corresponds to TRBD1 (6 bases). The CDR3 sequence is 15 residues long. CDR1 is SEHNR and CDR2 is FQNEAQ in the germline V gene (reference sequence). V lost 3 bases and J lost 0, with 11 bases in between. CDR3 residues: CASSFPGQVNTEAFF. The CDR3 DNA, read in part, is TGTGCCAGCAGCTTTCCGGGACAAGTGAACACTGAA.

This clone came up a few times. The CDR3 goes on 3 residues after the read ends, and that part is filled in from the germline J gene. The rearrangement links TRBV6-2 or TRBV6-3 to TRBJ2-1; D might be TRBD1 (5 bases). This CDR3 spans 13 amino acids. Germline-derived CDR1 and CDR2 are MNHEY and SVGEGT. The ends were cut back, 6 bases at V and 4 bases at J, with 10 bases in the middle. The CDR3 protein is CASRGQSYNEQFF. CDR3 DNA (partial): TGTGCCAGCAGGGGGCAGTCGTACAATGAG.

This clone was observed a handful of times. The read is 3 residues too short to cover the CDR3 end, so that end is filled in from the germline J gene. V gene TRBV7-9 combines with J gene TRBJ2-5; 9 bases match TRBD2. Germline assignment: CDR1 SEHNR and CDR2 FQNEAQ (reference sequence). This CDR3 is 13 amino acids long. J gave up 4 bases and V 7 bases, and 4 bases lay outside the gene matches. This CDR3 reads CASNIAGAETQYF. CDR3 DNA (partial): TGTGCCAGCAACATAGCGGGGGCAGAGACC.

Note on this clone: The read stops 3 residues short of the end of the CDR3; the missing end is completed from the germline J gene. The genes are TRBV19 and TRBJ2-6, with TRBD1 identical over 7 bases. Trimming cost V 6 bases and J 0 bases; bases outside gene matches: 8. Germline CDR1 LNHDA, CDR2 SQIVND (reference sequence). There are 17 residues in the CDR3. Here the CDR3 reads CASSTGVLLSGANVLTF. Partial CDR3 DNA: TGTGCCAGTAGCACAGGGGTACTGCTCTCTGGGGCCAACGTC.

This clone was seen only a few times. The CDR3 goes on 3 residues after the read ends, and that part is filled in from the germline J gene. This CDR3 is also generated by other DNA sequences in the sample. The chain combines TRBV23-1 with TRBJ2-1; 9 bases match TRBD2. TRBV23-1 is an open reading frame, and its role is uncertain. J lost 7 bases, V lost 3 bases, and 10 bases had no gene match. The length of the CDR3 is 16 residues. The sequenced part of the CDR3 DNA is TGCGCCAGCAGTCAGCTTAGCGGGGGACCTAATAATGAG. Protein product: CASSQLSGGPNNE. The full CDR3 protein reads CASSQLSGGPNNEQFF.

The table lists this clone with a few counts. The missing CDR3 end, 3 residues past where the read stops, is filled in from the germline J gene. The V gene is TRBV30, the J gene TRBJ2-2, with 8 bases aligning to TRBD1. Per the germline V gene, CDR1 is GTSNPN and CDR2 is SVGIG (reference sequence). With 1 base clipped from V and 8 bases from J, the junction kept 9 bases outside the gene matches. The CDR3 extends over 15 amino acids. The CDR3 protein is CAWSGDRGRLGELFF. The sequenced CDR3 bases are TGTGCCTGGAGTGGCGACAGGGGAAGATTGGGGGAG. Based on the CDR3 plus reference TRBV30 and TRBJ2-2, the full variable domain is SQTIHQWPATLVQPVGSPLSLECTVEGTSNPNLYWYRQAAGRGLQLLFYSVGIGQISSEVPQNLSASRPQDRQFILSSKKLLLSDSGFYLCAWSGDRGRLGELFFGEGSRLTVL.

This clone was picked up a small number of times. The read ends 3 residues before the CDR3 terminus; that terminus is restored from the germline J gene. The V gene is TRBV30, the J gene TRBJ1-5; 7 bases line up with TRBD1. This CDR3 is built from 15 residues. The V and J ends lost 0 bases and 4 bases, in that order; junction bases with no gene match: 6. Per germline, CDR1 GTSNPN and CDR2 SVGIG (reference sequence). CDR3 DNA (partial): TGTGCCTGGAGTGTCCACAGGGGACCGAATCAGCCC. This codes for CAWSVHRGPNQP. The whole CDR3 is CAWSVHRGPNQPQHF. Full variable domain (remainder filled in from reference TRBV30 and TRBJ1-5): SQTIHQWPATLVQPVGSPLSLECTVEGTSNPNLYWYRQAAGRGLQLLFYSVGIGQISSEVPQNLSASRPQDRQFILSSKKLLLSDSGFYLCAWSVHRGPNQPQHFGDGTRLSIL.

With respect to this clone: The read ends 3 residues shy of where the CDR3 ends; the end is completed using the germline J gene. The chain joins TRBV20-1 to TRBJ2-7, with 10 nucleotides matching TRBD1. The germline V gene encodes CDR1 DFQATT and CDR2 SNEGSKA (reference sequence). Trimming cost V 7 bases and J 5 bases; bases outside gene matches: 8. The CDR3 consists of 13 residues. The covered CDR3 bases are TGCAGTGTTATCCGGGACAGGGGTCACGAG. It specifies CSVIRDRGHE. The whole CDR3 sequence reads CSVIRDRGHEQYF.

As concerns this clone: The CDR3 goes on 3 residues after the read ends, and that part is filled in from the germline J gene. The V gene is TRBV30, the J gene TRBJ1-6, with a possible D match to TRBD1 (5 bases). V was pared by 1 base and J by 5 bases, with 6 bases between. Germline V gene sequence: CDR1 GTSNPN, CDR2 SVGIG (reference sequence). The CDR3 contains 13 residues. This chain's CDR3 is CAWSEQDNSPLHF. The CDR3 bases that were read are TGTGCCTGGAGTGAACAGGATAATTCACCC.

This clone was counted at least ten times. The CDR3 DNA, read in part, is TGTGCCAGCTCACACTCCGGGACTAGCGGCGGGTCAGATACG. Protein sequence: CASSHSGTSGGSDT. The CDR3 in full is CASSHSGTSGGSDTQYF. This sequence joins TRBV18 and TRBJ2-3, with 11 positions matching TRBD2. The read comes to an end 3 residues before the CDR3 does, leaving the germline J gene to fill in the end. Germline loops: CDR1 KGHSH, CDR2 LQKENI. V shed 4 bases, J shed 4 bases, and the junction held 10 bases outside the gene matches. The CDR3 spans 17 residues.

This clone has just a few counts. The read is 3 residues too short to cover the CDR3 end, so that end is filled in from the germline J gene. This chain uses TRBV19 with TRBJ1-5, with 7 bases identical to TRBD1. The V and J ends lost 5 bases and 7 bases, in that order; junction bases with no gene match: 14. The CDR3 sequence is 16 residues long. Germline CDR1 LNHDA, CDR2 SQIVND (reference sequence). CDR3 DNA, as far as it was read: TGTGCCAGTAGTTCCCCGGCAGGGGGGATTGACCAGCCC. It encodes CASSSPAGGIDQP. In full, the CDR3 is CASSSPAGGIDQPQHF.

For this clone: The read comes to an end 3 residues before the CDR3 does, leaving the germline J gene to fill in the end. V gene TRBV18 combines with J gene TRBJ2-7, with a tentative D call TRBD1 (5 bases). This CDR3 has 14 amino acids. Germline values: CDR1 KGHSH, CDR2 LQKENI. V shed 3 bases and J shed 3 bases, with 12 bases lying between them. CDR3 DNA, as far as it was read: TGTGCCAGCTCACCCCAGACAGTCGTCTACGAG. Protein sequence: CASSPQTVVYE. In full, the CDR3 is CASSPQTVVYEQYF.

In this sample, this clone turned up many times. Incomplete CDR3 DNA: TGTGCCAGCAGGGACAGGCCCACAGATACG. As protein: CASRDRPTDT. The entire CDR3 reads CASRDRPTDTQYF. This chain links TRBV2 with TRBJ2-3, with TRBD1 matching over 7 bases. Sequencing ends 3 residues short of the CDR3 end; the germline J gene provides the rest. The CDR3 runs 13 residues. The junction had 2 bases not matched to a gene; V was cut back by 6 bases and J by 2 bases. Per germline, CDR1 SNHLY and CDR2 FYNNEI.

This clone was observed a handful of times. Read sequence stops 3 residues before the CDR3 end, and the germline J gene provides the missing end. The V call is TRBV20-1, the J call TRBJ2-5; 9 positions agree with TRBD2. This CDR3 comprises 14 residues. Germline lookup yields CDR1 DFQATT and CDR2 SNEGSKA (reference sequence). The V gene end was trimmed by 5 bases and the J gene end by 5 bases; junction bases not matched to a gene: 9. Incomplete CDR3 DNA: TGCAGTGCTGGGCGCGGGGGGGCCGGGGAGACC. It codes for CSAGRGGAGET. The full CDR3 is CSAGRGGAGETQYF.

In regard to this clone: The read finishes 3 residues shy of the CDR3 end, and the germline J gene is used to complete it. The chain joins TRBV30 to TRBJ2-1, with 7 bases lining up with TRBD1. The CDR3 consists of 17 residues. Germline CDR1 reads GTSNPN; CDR2 reads SVGIG (reference sequence). V was clipped by 0 bases and J by 1 base; unmatched bases: 9. The CDR3 sequence is CAWSVLGQGVSYNEQFF. Incomplete CDR3 DNA: TGTGCCTGGAGTGTATTAGGTCAGGGGGTTTCCTACAATGAG. Filled out from reference TRBV30 and TRBJ2-1, the complete variable domain reads SQTIHQWPATLVQPVGSPLSLECTVEGTSNPNLYWYRQAAGRGLQLLFYSVGIGQISSEVPQNLSASRPQDRQFILSSKKLLLSDSGFYLCAWSVLGQGVSYNEQFFGPGTRLTVL.

A remark on this clone: Read sequence stops 3 residues before the CDR3 end, and the germline J gene provides the missing end. The V and J genes are TRBV2 and TRBJ2-5; TRBD2 aligns across 13 bases. Germline V gene data show CDR1 as SNHLY and CDR2 as FYNNEI. The CDR3 covers 16 residues. J gave up 1 base and V 6 bases, and 5 bases lay outside the gene matches. Incomplete CDR3 DNA: TGTGCCAGCAGCCAGGGACTAGCGGGGTTCCAAGAGACC. Translating gives CASSQGLAGFQET. The full CDR3 protein reads CASSQGLAGFQETQYF. The full variable domain, with the rest looked up from reference TRBV2 and TRBJ2-5, is EPEVTQTPSHQVTQMGQEVILRCVPISNHLYFYWYRQILGQKVEFLVSFYNNEISEKSEIFDDQFSVERPDGSNFTLKIRSTKLEDSAMYFCASSQGLAGFQETQYFGPGTRLLVL.

Concerning this clone: The read gets to within 3 residues of the CDR3 end, and the germline J gene fills in the rest. The chain couples TRBV20-1 to TRBJ2-3; possibly TRBD2 for D (7 bases). The V gene lost 1 base and the J gene lost 2 bases, with 10 bases spanning the gap. This CDR3 has 14 residues. CDR1 and CDR2 (germline): DFQATT, SNEGSKA (reference sequence). The CDR3 loop reads CSARVAGATDTQYF. The sequenced CDR3 bases are TGCAGTGCTAGAGTGGCGGGGGCCACAGATACG.

Details on this clone: With the read ending 3 residues before the CDR3 end, the germline J gene is used to fill in that end. The J gene is TRBJ2-3, the V gene TRBV20-1; TRBD2 is a possible D gene (5 bases). Germline CDR1 is DFQATT and CDR2 is SNEGSKA (reference sequence). CDR3 length equals 12 residues. V was cut by 3 bases and J by 3 bases, with 7 bases left in between. The CDR3 bases that were read are TGCAGTGCTAGCGGGGAGACAGATACG. Its translation is CSASGETDT. The full CDR3 reads CSASGETDTQYF.

This clone was observed at least ten times. The part of the CDR3 DNA that was read is TGTGCCTGGAGGTATACAGGGGGAACTAATGAAAAA. It codes for CAWRYTGGTNEK. The CDR3 as a whole reads CAWRYTGGTNEKLFF. This chain joins TRBV30 and TRBJ1-4; 8 bases map to TRBD1. The read terminates 3 residues ahead of where the CDR3 ends, so the germline J gene completes it. J was trimmed by 1 base and V by 3 bases; bases with no gene match: 4. Germline V gives CDR1 GTSNPN, CDR2 SVGIG (reference sequence). The CDR3 is 15 amino acids.

This clone was counted between two and nine times. From the germline J gene comes the end of the CDR3, since the read stops 3 residues before it. The genes are TRBV18 and TRBJ2-7, with D perhaps TRBD1 or TRBD2 (6 bases each). CDR1 and CDR2 from the germline V gene are KGHSH and LQKENI. The CDR3 is 15 residues long. Trimming took off 3 bases at V and 0 bases at J, with 12 bases between the two ends. The CDR3: CASSPEGGGSYEQYF. CDR3 DNA, as far as it was read: TGTGCCAGCTCACCGGAAGGAGGGGGCTCCTACGAG.

Concerning this clone: Read sequence stops 3 residues before the CDR3 end, and the germline J gene provides the missing end. The chain recombines TRBV19 with TRBJ1-1; possibly TRBD1 for D (6 bases). The CDR3 sequence is 13 residues long. Germline V gene data show CDR1 as LNHDA and CDR2 as SQIVND (reference sequence). V dropped 5 bases and J dropped 1 base, with 8 bases sitting between them. This CDR3 is CASSLTGNTEAFF. The CDR3 DNA, read in part, is TGTGCCAGTAGTCTGACAGGGAACACTGAA.

This clone has just a few counts. The read terminates 3 residues before the CDR3 end, so the remaining end is supplied by the germline J gene. The chain uses TRBV19 and TRBJ2-5, with D possibly TRBD1 on 6 matching bases. Germline CDR1 LNHDA, CDR2 SQIVND (reference sequence). This CDR3 is built from 15 residues. The V gene lost 4 bases and the J gene lost 3 bases, with 15 bases spanning the gap. The CDR3 loop is CASSSADRYEETQYF. The sequenced CDR3 bases are TGTGCCAGTAGTAGTGCCGACAGGTACGAAGAGACC.

This clone was seen at least ten times. The sequence runs out 3 residues before the end of the CDR3; the remainder is reconstructed from the germline J gene. The chain carries TRBV19 and TRBJ1-3; 10 bases match TRBD1. Germline-derived CDR1 and CDR2 are LNHDA and SQIVND (reference sequence). Trimming at V came to 7 bases and at J to 4 bases, leaving 19 bases not matched to a gene. This CDR3 is built from 19 residues. The covered CDR3 bases are TGTGCCAGTAAAGATGGGGGACAGGGGAATCCAATATCCGGAAACACC. This codes for CASKDGGQGNPISGNT. In full, the CDR3 is CASKDGGQGNPISGNTIYF.